This TCR beta chain emerged from a study of identifying expanded T cells in peripheral blood. Study-level findings and limits: Clone count variance between roughly two-week samples rose with total template count. Technical replicates showed about 1.1 changed clones; approximately two weeks about 16.4; four weeks 19.

The length of the CDR3 is 15 residues. V was trimmed by 6 bases and J by 1 base, leaving 12 bases between them. Germline-derived CDR1 and CDR2 are SNHLY and FYNNEI. Note on this clone: Its antigen is unidentified.

Clones were read by immunoSEQ multiplex PCR, and TCRdb kept only the in-frame ones, dropping some. This sample carries some 100,000 clones, over 70% of them seen once, and the ten largest clones take 5.5%. During the collection period, no donor immune events like infections were recorded. This sequence was found in a person between 18 and 75 years old in good health. The chain recombines TRBV2 with TRBJ1-4, with D maybe TRBD1 (6 bases). The source material was blood. The CDR3 here is CASRSQGQTNEKLFF. As DNA, the CDR3 is TGTGCCAGCAGAAGTCAGGGGCAAACTAATGAAAAACTGTTTTTT.